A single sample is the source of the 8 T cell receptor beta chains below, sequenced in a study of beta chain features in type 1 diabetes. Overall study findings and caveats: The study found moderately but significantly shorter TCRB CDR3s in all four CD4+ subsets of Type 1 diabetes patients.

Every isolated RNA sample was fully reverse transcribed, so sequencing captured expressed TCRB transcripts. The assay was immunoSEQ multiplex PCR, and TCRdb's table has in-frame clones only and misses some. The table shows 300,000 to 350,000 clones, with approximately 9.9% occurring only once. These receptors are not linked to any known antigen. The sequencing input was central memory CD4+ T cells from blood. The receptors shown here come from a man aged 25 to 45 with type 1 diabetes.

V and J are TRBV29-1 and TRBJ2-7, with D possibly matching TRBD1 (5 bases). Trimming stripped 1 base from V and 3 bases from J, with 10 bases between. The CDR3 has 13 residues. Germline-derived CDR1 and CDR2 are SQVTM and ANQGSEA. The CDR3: CSVEVRQGYEQYF. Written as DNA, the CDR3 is TGCAGCGTTGAAGTTAGGCAGGGCTACGAGCAGTACTTC.

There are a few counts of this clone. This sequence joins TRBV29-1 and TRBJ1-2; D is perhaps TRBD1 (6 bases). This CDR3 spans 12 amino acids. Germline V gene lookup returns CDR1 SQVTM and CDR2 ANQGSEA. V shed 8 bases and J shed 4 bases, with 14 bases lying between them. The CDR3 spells CSFRRGGYGYTF. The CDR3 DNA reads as TGCAGCTTCCGCAGGGGAGGCTATGGCTACACCTTC.

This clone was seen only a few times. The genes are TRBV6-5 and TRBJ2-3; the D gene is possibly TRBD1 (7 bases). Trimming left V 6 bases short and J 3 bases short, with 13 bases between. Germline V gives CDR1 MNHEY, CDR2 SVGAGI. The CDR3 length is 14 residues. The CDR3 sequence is CASSGGTVTDTQYF. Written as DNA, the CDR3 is TGTGCCAGCAGCGGAGGGACAGTGACAGATACGCAGTATTTT.

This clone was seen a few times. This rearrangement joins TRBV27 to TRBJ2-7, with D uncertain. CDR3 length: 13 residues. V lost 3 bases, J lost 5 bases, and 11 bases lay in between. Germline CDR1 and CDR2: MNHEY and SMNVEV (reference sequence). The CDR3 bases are TGTGCCAGCAGTTTGGGCAGGCGGAACGAGCAGTACTTC. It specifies CASSLGRRNEQYF.

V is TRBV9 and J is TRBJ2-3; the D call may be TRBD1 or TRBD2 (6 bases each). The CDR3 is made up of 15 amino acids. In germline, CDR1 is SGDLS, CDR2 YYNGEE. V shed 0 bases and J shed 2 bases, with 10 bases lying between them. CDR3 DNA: TGTGCCAGCAGCGTAGATGGGGGGCACACAGATACGCAGTATTTT. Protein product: CASSVDGGHTDTQYF.

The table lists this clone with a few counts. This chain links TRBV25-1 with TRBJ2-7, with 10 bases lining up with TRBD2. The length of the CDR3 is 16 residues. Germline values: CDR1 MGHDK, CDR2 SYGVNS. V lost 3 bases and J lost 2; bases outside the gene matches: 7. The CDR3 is CASSDLGTSVAYEQYF. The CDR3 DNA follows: TGTGCCAGCAGTGACTTAGGGACTAGCGTTGCCTACGAGCAGTACTTC.

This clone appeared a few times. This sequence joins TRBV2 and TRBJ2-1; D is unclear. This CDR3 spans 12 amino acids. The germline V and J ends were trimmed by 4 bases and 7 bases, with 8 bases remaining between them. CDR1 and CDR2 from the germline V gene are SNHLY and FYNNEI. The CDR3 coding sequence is TGTGCCAGCAGTGGTTCCGGTAATGAGCAGTTCTTC. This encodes CASSGSGNEQFF.

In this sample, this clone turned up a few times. This CDR3 is CASSRTRVAGDYGYTF. As DNA, the CDR3 is TGCGCCAGCAGCCGGACAAGGGTGGCAGGCGACTATGGCTACACCTTC. The chain employs TRBV4-3 and TRBJ1-2, with D tentatively TRBD1 (5 bases). V dropped 4 bases and J dropped 3 bases, with 18 bases sitting between them. The CDR3 loop spans 16 amino acids. In germline, CDR1 is LGHNA, CDR2 YSLEER.